The T cell receptor beta chain under discussion was sequenced for a study of graft-versus-host responses after intestinal transplantation. As for the study in general: Recipients were all induced with anti-thymocyte globulin, then given tacrolimus and steroids for roughly 3 years.

The ends were cut back, 0 bases at V and 0 bases at J, with 12 bases in the middle. The CDR3 is 17 amino acids. The germline V gene encodes CDR1 ENHRY and CDR2 SYGVKD. This clone was observed a single time. Antigen specificity is unknown. General study results and limits: GvH clones appeared in recipient marrow, some first in ileum or blood.

Repertoires were generated with immunoSEQ multiplex PCR, while TCRdb's copy carries only in-frame clones and drops some. The data show over 100,000 clones, with roughly 90% seen just once and about 0.9% held by the top ten. The sequencing here drew on unstimulated CD4+ T cells sorted from spleen or lymph node cells, taken before intestinal transplant. V is TRBV10-3 and J is TRBJ2-1, with D possibly TRBD2 on 5 matching bases. The sequence derives from a human donor who received an intestinal transplant. CDR3 sequence: CAISESGSVRSYNEQFF. The DNA of the CDR3 is TGTGCCATCAGTGAGTCGGGGAGCGTCCGCTCCTACAATGAGCAGTTCTTC.